Below are 29 T cell receptor beta chains sequenced from a single sample in a study of T cell repertoires in cytomegalovirus infection. From the reads, TCRdb called clonotypes with MiXCR, one entry per CDR3 protein. The data hold 150,000 to 200,000 distinct CDR3 sequences, with roughly a fifth observed a single time. Sequenced input: PBMCs. The receptor set was obtained from a human donor in good health (CMV status not recorded). Some clones in this sample may be carry-over from other donors' samples.

This clonotype was counted ten times or more. The gene calls are TRBV7-2 and TRBJ2-4, with 7 positions matching TRBD1. V lost 5 bases and J lost 1; bases outside the gene matches: 5. CDR3 length equals 15 residues. Germline CDR1 SGHTA, CDR2 FQGNSA. CDR3 coding DNA: TGTGCCAGCAGCCCTAAGACAGGGGCCAAAAACATTCAGTACTTC. The encoded protein is CASSPKTGAKNIQYF.

V is TRBV11-2 and J is TRBJ1-2, with a possible D match to TRBD1 (6 bases). Trimming cost V 0 bases and J 4 bases, with 15 bases left between them. The CDR3 totals 16 residues. CDR1 and CDR2 (germline): SGHAT, FQNNGV. CDR3 sequence (DNA): TGTGCCAGCAGCTTAGATCGCGGGGGCGCCCGCTATGGCTACACCTTC. This encodes CASSLDRGGARYGYTF.

This clonotype was seen more than once but under ten times. The CDR3 is CASSLNMVTDTQYF. CDR3 bases: TGTGCCAGCAGTTTAAATATGGTCACAGATACGCAGTATTTT. The chain employs TRBV12-3 or TRBV12-4 and TRBJ2-3; D is ambiguous. The germline V and J ends were trimmed by 2 bases and 2 bases, with 8 bases remaining between them. The CDR3 sequence is 14 residues long.

This clonotype was counted ten times or more. The chain carries TRBV28 and TRBJ2-7, with D perhaps matching TRBD1 or TRBD2 (5 bases each). Germline-derived CDR1 and CDR2 are MDHEN and SYDVKM. The CDR3 is 15 amino acids. Trimming took off 6 bases at V and 6 bases at J, with 21 bases between the two ends. The CDR3 is CASSPTGALNFEQYF. The CDR3 nucleotides read TGTGCCAGCAGCCCCACCGGGGCATTAAACTTCGAGCAGTACTTC. Filled out from reference TRBV28 and TRBJ2-7, the complete variable domain reads DVKVTQSSRYLVKRTGEKVFLECVQDMDHENMFWYRQDPGLGLRLIYFSYDVKMKEKGDIPEGYSVSREKKERFSLILESASTNQTSMYLCASSPTGALNFEQYFGPGTRLTVT.

This clonotype was found a few times. This rearrangement joins TRBV5-6 to TRBJ2-7; 7 bases are shared with TRBD1. The CDR3 totals 13 residues. Germline loops: CDR1 SGHDT, CDR2 YYEEEE. The V segment lost 3 bases and the J segment 3 bases; nucleotides outside the gene matches: 3. CDR3 bases: TGTGCCAGCAGCTGGGGGACAGACTACGAGCAGTACTTC. It yields the protein CASSWGTDYEQYF.

In its sample, this clonotype was seen a few times. V is TRBV5-4 and J is TRBJ1-2; 8 bases map to TRBD1. The germline gives CDR1 SGHNT, CDR2 YYREEE (reference sequence). The CDR3 totals 14 residues. Trimming at V came to 1 base and at J to 7 bases, leaving 6 bases not matched to a gene. The CDR3 DNA follows: TGTGCCAGCAGCTTGATTCAGGGGGCGCTTGGCTACACCTTC. It encodes CASSLIQGALGYTF.

The V and J genes are TRBV11-2 and TRBJ2-1; unclear D gene. Germline CDR1 is SGHAT and CDR2 is FQNNGV. V lost 3 bases and J 9 bases, leaving 15 bases between the germline ends. This CDR3 comprises 14 residues. The CDR3 here is CASSLGLGGPEQFF. The CDR3 DNA follows: TGTGCCAGCAGCTTGGGCCTGGGTGGACCTGAGCAGTTCTTC.

This clonotype was seen only a few times. The CDR3 spells CASSPLDRGTAFF. Written as DNA, the CDR3 is TGTGCCAGCAGTCCTCTAGACAGGGGGACTGCTTTCTTT. The V call is TRBV28, the J call TRBJ1-1; TRBD1 matches 9 bases. This CDR3 is 13 amino acids long. Per the germline V gene, CDR1 is MDHEN and CDR2 is SYDVKM. The ends lost 5 bases at V and 11 bases at J; junction bases unmatched: 9.

The chain uses TRBV7-8 and TRBJ1-1, with unresolved D. CDR1 SGHVS and CDR2 FQNEAQ come from the germline V gene. V lost 5 bases, J lost 4 bases, and 8 bases lay in between. This CDR3 contains 12 residues. The CDR3 spells CASSQEGTEAFF. The DNA for the CDR3 is TGTGCCAGCAGCCAGGAGGGCACTGAAGCTTTCTTT.

The chain couples TRBV11-2 to TRBJ2-1; possibly TRBD1 for D (5 bases). This CDR3 has 14 amino acids. V lost 5 bases and J 9 bases, leaving 17 bases between the germline ends. Per the germline V gene, CDR1 is SGHAT and CDR2 is FQNNGV. DNA of the CDR3: TGTGCCAGCAGCAGAAACCCAGGGTTTCGTGAGCAGTTCTTC. It is translated as CASSRNPGFREQFF.

This chain uses TRBV3-1 with TRBJ1-5; D perhaps matches TRBD1 (5 bases). CDR3 size: 14 residues. CDR1 LGHDT and CDR2 YNNKEL come from the germline V gene (reference sequence). The V gene lost 4 bases and the J gene lost 6 bases, with 13 bases spanning the gap. CDR3 nucleotide sequence: TGTGCCAGCAGCCTAGAACAGGCCAGTCAGCCCCAGCATTTT. This gives the protein CASSLEQASQPQHF.

This clonotype was recorded a few times. V is TRBV2 and J is TRBJ2-5; TRBD1 agrees at 7 bases. This CDR3 has 15 amino acids. The V and J ends lost 2 bases and 6 bases, in that order; junction bases with no gene match: 9. From germline, CDR1 is SNHLY and CDR2 FYNNEI. CDR3 sequence: CASSEKRQGVKTQYF. The DNA of the CDR3 is TGTGCCAGCAGTGAAAAAAGACAGGGAGTGAAGACCCAGTACTTC.

The gene calls are TRBV11-2 and TRBJ2-4, with 7 bases identical to TRBD1. Looked up from germline, CDR1 is SGHAT and CDR2 is FQNNGV. Trimming removed 2 bases from V and 3 bases from J; junction bases left unmatched: 10. The CDR3 has 17 residues. For the CDR3, the DNA is TGTGCCAGCAGCTTATGGGGTCAAGGGGACAGCAAAAACATTCAGTACTTC. It codes for CASSLWGQGDSKNIQYF.

The J gene is TRBJ2-7, the V gene TRBV6-2 or TRBV6-3; D may be TRBD2 (6 bases). Germline V lookup: CDR1 MNHEY, CDR2 SVGEGT. CDR3 size: 16 residues. Deletions cut 6 bases from V and 2 bases from J, with 20 bases between. CDR3 coding DNA: TGTGCCAGCAGGCTTACACCCGGGACTTCCCCCTACGAGCAGTACTTC. Amino acids: CASRLTPGTSPYEQYF.

As to this clonotype: A single base separates this from a much larger clone, so it may be a read error. The gene calls are TRBV7-2 and TRBJ2-3, with D hard to call. The CDR3 contains 15 residues. Per the germline V gene, CDR1 is SGHTA and CDR2 is FQGNSA. The CDR3 region is CDSSLLSLNLDTQYF. The CDR3 DNA follows: TGTGACAGCAGCTTATTATCTCTTAACTTAGATACGCAGTATTTT.

This clonotype has more than one count but fewer than ten. This chain uses TRBV7-3 with TRBJ2-2, with D hard to call. Germline V gene sequence: CDR1 SGHTA, CDR2 FQGTGA. V lost 2 bases, J lost 8 bases, and 9 bases lay in between. This CDR3 is 13 amino acids long. CDR3: CASSLGYGGELFF. The CDR3 DNA sequence: TGTGCCAGCAGCTTAGGTTATGGTGGGGAGCTGTTTTTT.

This clonotype was seen repeatedly, ten times or more. The gene calls are TRBV11-3 and TRBJ2-1; TRBD1 matches 8 bases. The CDR3 runs to 14 residues. V lost 4 bases to trimming and J lost 6 bases; unmatched junction nucleotides: 5. Germline CDR1 reads SGHNT; CDR2 reads YENEEA. CDR3 sequence reads: CASSYYRGSNEQFF. CDR3 coding DNA: TGTGCCAGCAGCTACTACAGGGGGAGCAATGAGCAGTTCTTC.

This sequence joins TRBV5-1 and TRBJ2-5; D gene unclear. CDR3 length: 14 residues. Germline CDR1 is SGHRS and CDR2 is YFSETQ. Trimming pared 4 bases from V and 2 bases from J, leaving 12 bases between. The CDR3: CASSPTPSQETQYF. As DNA, the CDR3 is TGCGCCAGCAGCCCTACGCCTAGTCAAGAGACCCAGTACTTC.

About this clonotype itself: A read error is possible here, since a much larger clone lies one base away. This CDR3 fails to terminate in the conserved phenylalanine or tryptophan, so it likely reflects a read error. For the CDR3, the DNA is TGTGCCAGCATCAATAGCGGGAGATGGTTGACCGGGGAGCTGTTTCTT. Amino acids: CASINSGRWLTGELFL. This rearrangement joins TRBV12-3 or TRBV12-4 to TRBJ2-2; 9 bases are a match to TRBD2. With V trimmed by 7 bases and J by 5 bases, 11 bases remained unmatched. The CDR3 sequence is 16 residues long.

On this clonotype: One end of the junction varies from germline; a read error may be responsible. The V call is TRBV2, the J call TRBJ2-6, with TRBD1 as a possible D gene (5 bases). Germline V gene data show CDR1 as SNHLY and CDR2 as FYNNEI. CDR3 length: 17 amino acids. The DNA of the CDR3 is TGTGCCAGCAGTTCAGGAATGGCCAGGTCTGGGGCCAACGCCCTGACTTTC. This gives the protein CASSSGMARSGANALTF.

This chain joins TRBV13 and TRBJ2-5, with D maybe TRBD1 (6 bases). V shed 10 bases and J shed 1 base, with 22 bases lying between them. Germline assignment: CDR1 PRHDT and CDR2 FYEKMQ (reference sequence). The CDR3 is 16 amino acids. The CDR3 is CANTVRRGSLQETQYF. For the CDR3, the DNA is TGTGCCAACACCGTCCGCAGGGGATCCCTCCAAGAGACCCAGTACTTC.

The chain has TRBV7-4 and TRBJ1-6, with TRBD1 identical over 7 bases. Germline V CDR1 and CDR2: SGHVT, SQSDAQ. The CDR3 consists of 13 residues. Germline trimming cut 6 bases from V and 8 bases from J; bases unmatched to any gene: 4. The DNA for the CDR3 is TGTGCCAGCAGGAGGGGGACAGATTCACCCCTCCACTTT. It codes for CASRRGTDSPLHF. Combining the CDR3 with reference TRBV7-4 and TRBJ1-6 gives the whole variable domain GAGVSQSPRYKVAKRGRDVALRCDSISGHVTLYWYRQTLGQGSEVLTYSQSDAQRDKSGRPSGRFSAERPERSVSTLKIQRTEQGDSAVYLCASRRGTDSPLHFGNGTRLTVT.

This chain's CDR3 is CASSMGQTPFGANVLTF. The CDR3 bases are TGTGCCAGCAGTATGGGACAGACCCCGTTCGGGGCCAACGTCCTGACTTTC. The chain combines TRBV7-9 with TRBJ2-6, with 7 bases identical to TRBD1. Trimming at V came to 6 bases and at J to 4 bases, leaving 12 bases not matched to a gene. The CDR3 has 17 amino acids. Germline CDR1 SEHNR, CDR2 FQNEAQ (reference sequence).

This clonotype was seen only a few times. The chain joins TRBV12-3 or TRBV12-4 to TRBJ1-5; D is uncertain. V gave up 5 bases and J gave up 11 bases, with 13 bases separating them. There are 12 residues in the CDR3. This chain's CDR3 is CASSRQIETQHF. The CDR3 nucleotides read TGTGCCAGCAGTCGGCAGATCGAGACCCAGCATTTT.

The chain couples TRBV12-3 or TRBV12-4 to TRBJ1-5; D unclear. V lost 6 bases and J lost 6, with 15 bases in between. This CDR3 has 14 amino acids. CDR3: CASRLAGEAQPQHF. DNA of the CDR3: TGTGCCAGCAGGCTTGCTGGGGAGGCTCAGCCCCAGCATTTT.

The chain carries TRBV7-8 and TRBJ2-1; a weak D match, TRBD2 (6 bases). The V end was cut by 5 bases, the J end by 10 bases, with 9 bases between. This CDR3 is 11 amino acids long. Germline V lookup: CDR1 SGHVS, CDR2 FQNEAQ. The CDR3 DNA follows: TGTGCCAGCAGCCCCCGGGGGGAGCAGTTCTTC. This translates into CASSPRGEQFF.

This clonotype was seen a handful of times. This rearrangement joins TRBV7-9 to TRBJ2-3, with 12 bases that match TRBD2. Germline values: CDR1 SEHNR, CDR2 FQNEAQ (reference sequence). The ends lost 4 bases at V and 0 bases at J; junction bases unmatched: 8. The CDR3 totals 18 residues. CDR3 sequence: CASSSGLAGIPSTDTQYF. The CDR3 DNA reads as TGTGCCAGCAGCTCTGGACTAGCGGGGATTCCTAGCACAGATACGCAGTATTTT.

V gene TRBV20-1 combines with J gene TRBJ2-7; D gene uncertain. The ends were cut back, 1 base at V and 1 base at J, with 8 bases in the middle. The CDR3 runs to 13 residues. CDR1 and CDR2 (germline): DFQATT, SNEGSKA (reference sequence). The CDR3 here is CSARVLDSYEQYF. The CDR3 DNA reads as TGCAGTGCTAGAGTACTGGATTCCTACGAGCAGTACTTC.

This clonotype occurred a few times. The rearrangement uses TRBV23-1 and TRBJ1-2, with D possibly matching TRBD1 (5 bases). TRBV23-1 falls under the ORF class, with uncertain function. Trimming took off 6 bases at V and 5 bases at J, with 25 bases between the two ends. The CDR3 sequence is 17 residues long. CDR3 coding DNA: TGCGCCAGCAGACTTACCACCGGGACGCAAACGGGGTATGGCTACACCTTC. It encodes CASRLTTGTQTGYGYTF.